This T cell receptor (beta chain) was recovered during a study of beta chain features in type 1 diabetes. Points from the study as a whole: All four CD4+ subsets of Type 1 diabetes patients contained TCRB CDR3s that were moderately but significantly shorter.

Reverse transcription of all isolated RNA meant that expressed TCRB transcripts were sequenced. The method was immunoSEQ multiplex PCR; TCRdb's version includes in-frame clones alone and lacks a portion of them. The profile shows roughly 730,000 clones, around an eighth of them singletons. In the case of this clone: The antigen is unknown.

Sorting that relied on CD45RO/CCR7/CD25/CD127/CD95/CD27 yielded CD4+ naive, central memory, regulatory and stem cell-like memory cells. The germline V gene has CDR1 MDHEN and CDR2 SYDVKM. The CDR3 sequence is 13 residues long. V dropped 8 bases and J dropped 9 bases, with 14 bases sitting between them. The TCR originated in a man between 18 and 35 years old with type 1 diabetes. The chain recombines TRBV28 with TRBJ1-6; D unresolved. The sequenced sample consisted of naive CD4+ T cells from blood. The CDR3 is CASLRQDSSPLHF. CDR3 DNA sequence: TGTGCCAGCCTCCGGCAGGATAGTTCACCCCTCCACTTT.